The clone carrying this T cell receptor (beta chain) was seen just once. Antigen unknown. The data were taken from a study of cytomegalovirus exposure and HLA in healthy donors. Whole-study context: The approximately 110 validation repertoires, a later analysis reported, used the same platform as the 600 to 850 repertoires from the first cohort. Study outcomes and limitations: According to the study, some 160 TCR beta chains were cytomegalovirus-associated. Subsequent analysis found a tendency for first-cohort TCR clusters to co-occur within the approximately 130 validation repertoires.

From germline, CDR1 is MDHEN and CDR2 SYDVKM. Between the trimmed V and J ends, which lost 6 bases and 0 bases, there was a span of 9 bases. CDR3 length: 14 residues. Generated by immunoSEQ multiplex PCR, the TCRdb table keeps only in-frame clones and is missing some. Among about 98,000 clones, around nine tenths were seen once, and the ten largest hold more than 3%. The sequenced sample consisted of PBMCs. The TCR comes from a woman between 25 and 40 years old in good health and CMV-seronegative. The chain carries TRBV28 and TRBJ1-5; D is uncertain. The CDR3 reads CASSQAPSNQPQHF. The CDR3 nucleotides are TGTGCCAGCAGCCAGGCCCCTAGCAATCAGCCCCAGCATTTT.